Sample share makes the clone carrying this TCR beta chain medium-sized. The data belong to a study of naive and memory T cell subsets. Two oligonucleotides, mixed equimolar, formed the beta constant-region primer covering TRBC1 and TRBC2. An oligonucleotide with the SP2 primer and a 12-nucleotide UMI was ligated to the cDNA 3' end. MiXCR was run by TCRdb on the UMI-ligation and nested PCR reads, yielding one entry per CDR3 protein. The sample consists of 29,000 or so distinct CDR3 sequences, about 10% of them appearing once. The sequence was obtained from a human donor in good health. Sample: effector memory CD4+ T cells from blood. Subset meaning: effector memory, CD45RA- CD27-.

The CDR3 region has the DNA TGCAGTGCTAGAGATTTAGAGGGAGGGTCCTATAATTCACCCCTCCACTTT. This codes for CSARDLEGGSYNSPLHF. V and J are TRBV20-1 and TRBJ1-6; D gene ambiguous. The CDR3 spans 17 residues. Germline V CDR1 and CDR2: DFQATT, SNEGSKA (reference sequence). The V end lost 0 bases, the J end lost 1 base, and 13 bases lay between the germline ends.